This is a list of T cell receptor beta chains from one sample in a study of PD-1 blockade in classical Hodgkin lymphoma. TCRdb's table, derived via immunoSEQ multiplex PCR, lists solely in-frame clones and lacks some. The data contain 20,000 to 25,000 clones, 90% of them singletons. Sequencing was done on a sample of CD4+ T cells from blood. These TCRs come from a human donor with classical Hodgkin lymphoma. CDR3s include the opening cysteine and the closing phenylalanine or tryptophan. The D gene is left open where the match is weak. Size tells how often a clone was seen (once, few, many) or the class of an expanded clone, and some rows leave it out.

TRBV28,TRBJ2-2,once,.,TGTGCCAGCGGGAGCCCGAACACCGGGGAGCTGTTTTTT,CASGSPNTGELFF
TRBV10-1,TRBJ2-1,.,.,TGCGCCAGCAGTGAGTCGAATCGGGAGAGCTCCTACAATGAGCAGTTCTTC,CASSESNRESSYNEQFF
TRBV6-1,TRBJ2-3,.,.,TGTGCCAGCAGTGATTGGCTAGCCGTTAGCACAGATACGCAGTATTTT,CASSDWLAVSTDTQYF
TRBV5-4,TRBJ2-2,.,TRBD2,TGTGCCAGCAGCTTGTTTGGCCTAGCGGGCCTGAACACCGGGGAGCTGTTTTTT,CASSLFGLAGLNTGELFF
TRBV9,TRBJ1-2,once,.,TGTGCCAGCAGCGTAGGACCGGGCTACACCTTC,CASSVGPGYTF
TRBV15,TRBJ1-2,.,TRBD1,TGTGCCACCAGCAGAGAAGGACAGGGTACGAGCTACACCTTC,CATSREGQGTSYTF
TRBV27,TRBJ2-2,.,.,TGTGCCAGCAGTTTCTGGGGAAGAGAAACCGGGGAGCTGTTTTTT,CASSFWGRETGELFF
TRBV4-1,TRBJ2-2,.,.,TGCGCCAGCAGCCAAGTACCCAAAAGTATGGCCGGGGAGCTGTTTTTT,CASSQVPKSMAGELFF
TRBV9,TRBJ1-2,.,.,TGTGCCAGCAGCTTGGGGGGGGCCTATGGCTACACCTTC,CASSLGGAYGYTF
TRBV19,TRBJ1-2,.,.,TGTGCCAGTAGGGTTCCGGGACACTATGGCTACACCTTC,CASRVPGHYGYTF
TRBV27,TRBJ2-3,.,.,TGTGCCAGCAGTTTATTCCCCTCGACAGATACGCAGTATTTT,CASSLFPSTDTQYF
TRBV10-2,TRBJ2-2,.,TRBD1,TGCGCCAGCAGTAGACAGGGGGCCGGCACCGGGGAGCTGTTTTTT,CASSRQGAGTGELFF
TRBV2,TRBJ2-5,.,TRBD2,TGTGCCAGCAGCATAGCGGGGGGGCCAGAGACCCAGTACTTC,CASSIAGGPETQYF
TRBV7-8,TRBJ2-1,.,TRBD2,TGTGCCAGCAGCCCCTCGTGGAAGCGGGGAAACAATGAGCAGTTCTTC,CASSPSWKRGNNEQFF
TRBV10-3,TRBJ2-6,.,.,TGTGCCATCAGTGAGTCGACGGTCCCGGGGGCGGGCGGGGCCAACGTCCTGACTTTC,CAISESTVPGAGGANVLTF
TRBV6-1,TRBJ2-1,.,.,TGTGCCAGCAGTTCCATCGGGGGTTACAATGAGCAGTTCTTC,CASSSIGGYNEQFF